This TCR beta chain was documented in a study of shared clonotypes between healthy human individuals. The method was immunoSEQ multiplex PCR; TCRdb's version includes in-frame clones alone and lacks a portion of them. Of 2 million to 2.5 million clones detected, roughly 95% appear once; the ten largest clones hold over 0.1%. CDR3 length: 14 residues. V was shortened by 1 base and J by 1 base, with 7 bases between the two germline ends. Germline lookup yields CDR1 SGHNT and CDR2 YYREEE (reference sequence). Notes on the study in general: When compared with the clonotypes that were shared by all four sorted-subset donors, the non-shared clonotypes turned out to have lower generation probabilities.

Note on this clone: Its matching antigen is unknown. Distinct nucleotide sequences in the sample also encode this CDR3.

The TCR was taken from a man aged 18 to 29 in good health. The chain joins TRBV5-4 to TRBJ2-3; tentatively, D is TRBD1 (5 bases). The sample consisted of naive CD4+ T cells sorted from blood. Subset of the sample: CD45RA+ positively selected. The CDR3 coding sequence is TGTGCCAGCAGCTTGAGGGGCGGCACAGATACGCAGTATTTT. Its translation is CASSLRGGTDTQYF.